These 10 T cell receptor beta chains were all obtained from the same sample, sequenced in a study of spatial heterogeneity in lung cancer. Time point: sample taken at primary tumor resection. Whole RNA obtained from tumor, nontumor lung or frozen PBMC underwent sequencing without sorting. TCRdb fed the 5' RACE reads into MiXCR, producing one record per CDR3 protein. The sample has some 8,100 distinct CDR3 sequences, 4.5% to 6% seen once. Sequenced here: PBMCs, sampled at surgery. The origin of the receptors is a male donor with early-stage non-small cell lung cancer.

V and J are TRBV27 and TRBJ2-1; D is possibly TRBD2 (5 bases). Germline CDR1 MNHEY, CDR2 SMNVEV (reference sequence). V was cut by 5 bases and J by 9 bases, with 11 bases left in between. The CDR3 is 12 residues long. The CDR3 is CASSVLGVEQFF. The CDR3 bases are TGTGCCAGCAGTGTACTGGGAGTTGAGCAGTTCTTC.

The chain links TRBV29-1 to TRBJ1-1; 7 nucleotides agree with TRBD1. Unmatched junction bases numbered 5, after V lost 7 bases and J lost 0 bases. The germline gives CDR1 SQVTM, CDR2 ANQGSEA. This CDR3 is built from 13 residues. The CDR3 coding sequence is TGCAGCGGAATAGGGGGCTTGAACACTGAAGCTTTCTTT. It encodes CSGIGGLNTEAFF.

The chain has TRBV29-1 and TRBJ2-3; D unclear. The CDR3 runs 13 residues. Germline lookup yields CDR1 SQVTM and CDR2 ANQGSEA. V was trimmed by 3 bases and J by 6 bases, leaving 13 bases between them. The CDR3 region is CSVDGGVGDTQYF. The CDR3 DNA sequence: TGCAGCGTTGACGGCGGCGTGGGGGATACGCAGTATTTT.

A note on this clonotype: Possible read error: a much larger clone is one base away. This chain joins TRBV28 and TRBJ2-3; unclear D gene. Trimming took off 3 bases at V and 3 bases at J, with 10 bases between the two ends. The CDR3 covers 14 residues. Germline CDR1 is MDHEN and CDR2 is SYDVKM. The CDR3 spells CASSLMGDTDTQYF. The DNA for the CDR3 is TGTGCCAGCAGTTTGATGGGTGATACAGATACGCAGTATTTT.

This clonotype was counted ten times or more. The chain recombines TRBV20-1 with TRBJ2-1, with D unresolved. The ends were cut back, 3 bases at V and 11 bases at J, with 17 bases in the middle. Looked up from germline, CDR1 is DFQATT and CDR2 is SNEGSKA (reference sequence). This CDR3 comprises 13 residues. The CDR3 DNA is TGCAGTGCTAGTGCTTCGACCCGCTGGAAGCAGTTCTTC. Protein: CSASASTRWKQFF.

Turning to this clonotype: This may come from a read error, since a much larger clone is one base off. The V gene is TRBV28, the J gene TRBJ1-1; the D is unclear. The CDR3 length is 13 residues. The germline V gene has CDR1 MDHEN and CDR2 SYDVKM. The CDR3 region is CVSTGPWSTEAFF. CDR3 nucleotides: TGTGTCAGCACGGGCCCGTGGTCCACTGAAGCTTTCTTT.

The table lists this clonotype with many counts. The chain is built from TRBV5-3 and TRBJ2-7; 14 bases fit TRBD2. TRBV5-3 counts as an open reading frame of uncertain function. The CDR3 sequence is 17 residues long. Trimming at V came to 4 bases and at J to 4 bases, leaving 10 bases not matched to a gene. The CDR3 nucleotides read TGTGCCAGAAGCGGTTCCGGGACTAGCGGGAGTATGTACGAGCAGTACTTC. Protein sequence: CARSGSGTSGSMYEQYF.

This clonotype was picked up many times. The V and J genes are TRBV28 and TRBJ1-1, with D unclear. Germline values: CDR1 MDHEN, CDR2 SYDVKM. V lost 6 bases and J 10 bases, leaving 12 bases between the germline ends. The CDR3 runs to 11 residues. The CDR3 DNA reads TGTGCCAGCAGCCCAAGGGAGGGAGCTTTCTTT. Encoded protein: CASSPREGAFF.

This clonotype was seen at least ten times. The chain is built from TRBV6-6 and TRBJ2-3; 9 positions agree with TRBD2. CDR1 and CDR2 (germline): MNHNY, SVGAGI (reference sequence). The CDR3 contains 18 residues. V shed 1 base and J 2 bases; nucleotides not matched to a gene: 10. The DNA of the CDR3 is TGTGCCAGCAGTTACTGGGGTTTGGCGGGAGGGGACACAGATACGCAGTATTTT. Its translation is CASSYWGLAGGDTDTQYF.

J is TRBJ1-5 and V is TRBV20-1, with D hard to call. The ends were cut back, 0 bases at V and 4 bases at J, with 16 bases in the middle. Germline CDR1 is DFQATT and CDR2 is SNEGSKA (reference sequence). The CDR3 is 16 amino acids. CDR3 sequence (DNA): TGCAGTGCTAGAGACCTAGAAAGACCGGGGAATCAGCCCCAGCATTTT. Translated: CSARDLERPGNQPQHF.